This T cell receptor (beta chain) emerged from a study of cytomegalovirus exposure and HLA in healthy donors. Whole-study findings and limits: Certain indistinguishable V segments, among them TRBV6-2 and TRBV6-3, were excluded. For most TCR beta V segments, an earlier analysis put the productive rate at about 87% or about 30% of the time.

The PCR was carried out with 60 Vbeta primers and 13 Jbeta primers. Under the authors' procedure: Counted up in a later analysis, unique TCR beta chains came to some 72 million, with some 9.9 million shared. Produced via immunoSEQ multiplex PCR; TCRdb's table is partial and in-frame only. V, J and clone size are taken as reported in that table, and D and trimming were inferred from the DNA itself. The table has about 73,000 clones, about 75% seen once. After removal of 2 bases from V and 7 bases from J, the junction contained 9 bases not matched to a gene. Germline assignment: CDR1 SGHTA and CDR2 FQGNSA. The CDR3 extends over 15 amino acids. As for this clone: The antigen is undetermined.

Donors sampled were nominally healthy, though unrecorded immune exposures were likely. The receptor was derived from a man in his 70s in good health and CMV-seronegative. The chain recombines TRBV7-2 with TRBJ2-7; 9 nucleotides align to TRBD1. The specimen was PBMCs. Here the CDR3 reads CASSLQSGTGNEQYF. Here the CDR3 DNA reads TGTGCCAGCAGCTTACAGTCCGGGACAGGGAATGAGCAGTACTTC.